This T cell receptor beta chain came from a study of T cell responses to AZD1222 COVID-19 vaccine. As for the study in general: Second doses were pooled across both intervals (about 4 or about 12 weeks). Study-wide results and limits: Close to half of spike-specific TCRs reportedly recognize unmutated variant regions. Spike-specific TCR breadth and depth were elevated following two AZD1222 doses.

The length of the CDR3 is 15 residues. Germline loops: CDR1 KGHSH, CDR2 LQKENI. The ends lost 2 bases at V and 5 bases at J; junction bases unmatched: 8. The protocol was immunoSEQ multiplex PCR, while the TCRdb copy is restricted to in-frame clones and leaves out a portion. The sample has approximately 90,000 clones; more than 80% are singletons. Note on this clone: Its specificity is unknown.

The chain employs TRBV18 and TRBJ1-2; 7 bases map to TRBD1. The material sequenced was peripheral blood, taken on day 0 of AZD1222 vaccination. The receptor was isolated from an adult in good health. CDR3 protein: CASSPNTGAGYGYTF. DNA for the CDR3: TGTGCCAGCTCACCAAATACAGGGGCCGGGTATGGCTACACCTTC.